The sequence of this TCR beta chain was determined in a study of cytomegalovirus exposure and HLA in healthy donors. CDR3 length: 13 residues. Trimming removed 5 bases from V and 0 bases from J, with 7 bases in between. The germline V gene has CDR1 SNHLY and CDR2 FYNNEI. Only a few counts were recorded for this clone. The antigen is unknown. 60 Vbeta and 13 Jbeta primers were used in PCR. Authors' methods: Around 9.9 million shared chains were among the roughly 78 million unique TCR beta chains that a later analysis counted. Some clones are missing from TCRdb's copy, which holds only in-frame ones; the method was immunoSEQ multiplex PCR. V and J calls and clone size come straight from that table; D and trimming were deduced from the DNA. The top ten hold 2.5% to 3% of the sample, which has 130,000 or so clones, 70% to 85% seen once. Study findings and constraints: It was reported that the classifier diagnosed cytomegalovirus status with high specificity and sensitivity in both the original and validation cohorts. A later analysis reportedly found fewer N-insertions in an Asian-associated ancestry cluster than the roughly 670-donor mean.

The chain has TRBV2 and TRBJ1-1; D ambiguous. Source material: PBMCs. The sequence was collected from a woman under 30 in good health and CMV-seropositive. CDR3 region: CASSPSVNTEAFF. The CDR3 DNA sequence: TGTGCCAGCAGTCCCTCAGTGAACACTGAAGCTTTCTTT.